One and the same sample provided the 13 T cell receptor beta chains below, sequenced in a study of cytomegalovirus exposure and HLA in healthy donors. With 60 Vbeta and 13 Jbeta primers, the PCR was carried out. Sequencing used immunoSEQ multiplex PCR; TCRdb keeps in-frame clones, though not all of them. The sample shows 140,000 to 150,000 clones, around three quarters of them seen only once. Sequencing input: PBMCs. The source of these receptors is a man aged 35-49 years in good health and CMV-seronegative.

This clone was picked up a small number of times. The chain joins TRBV11-2 to TRBJ2-7; the D is unclear. V lost 3 bases and J 5 bases, leaving 2 bases between the germline ends. The CDR3 consists of 10 residues. Germline V gene sequence: CDR1 SGHAT, CDR2 FQNNGV. The CDR3 protein is CASSFNEQYF. The CDR3 coding sequence is TGTGCCAGCAGCTTCAACGAGCAGTACTTC.

The DNA for the CDR3 is TGTGCCAGCAGCCAAGATCTAGCGGCCCAGGAGACCCAGTACTTC. Translated, it gives CASSQDLAAQETQYF. This chain connects TRBV14 to TRBJ2-5, with 7 positions matching TRBD2. Germline loops: CDR1 SGHDN, CDR2 FVKESK. CDR3 size: 15 residues. J was trimmed by 5 bases and V by 0 bases; bases with no gene match: 6. The full variable domain, its missing parts supplied by reference TRBV14 and TRBJ2-5, is EAGVTQFPSHSVIEKGQTVTLRCDPISGHDNLYWYRRVMGKEIKFLLHFVKESKQDESGMPNNRFLAERTGGTYSTLKVQPAELEDSGVYFCASSQDLAAQETQYFGPGTRLLVL.

The rearrangement uses TRBV2 and TRBJ2-7; tentative D call: TRBD2 (6 bases). Germline V gives CDR1 SNHLY, CDR2 FYNNEI. The V gene lost 3 bases and the J gene lost 3 bases, with 15 bases spanning the gap. This CDR3 region has 15 residues. CDR3 in amino acids: CASSDLERALYEQYF. The CDR3 nucleotides are TGTGCCAGCAGTGATTTGGAGCGGGCCCTCTACGAGCAGTACTTC. The complete variable domain, with remaining parts taken from reference TRBV2 and TRBJ2-7, reads EPEVTQTPSHQVTQMGQEVILRCVPISNHLYFYWYRQILGQKVEFLVSFYNNEISEKSEIFDDQFSVERPDGSNFTLKIRSTKLEDSAMYFCASSDLERALYEQYFGPGTRLTVT.

The gene calls are TRBV5-1 and TRBJ2-7; 8 bases match TRBD2. Per germline, CDR1 SGHRS and CDR2 YFSETQ. With V trimmed by 1 base and J by 0 bases, 0 bases remained unmatched. The CDR3 is made up of 14 amino acids. As DNA, the CDR3 is TGCGCCAGCAGCTTGAGCGGGAGCTCCTACGAGCAGTACTTC. This encodes CASSLSGSSYEQYF.

This rearrangement joins TRBV27 to TRBJ2-7; TRBD1 matches at 8 bases. From germline, CDR1 is MNHEY and CDR2 SMNVEV (reference sequence). The V segment lost 6 bases and the J segment 1 base; nucleotides outside the gene matches: 14. The CDR3 loop spans 17 amino acids. The chain's CDR3 is CASSPTGGPKPSYEQYF. DNA for the CDR3: TGTGCCAGCAGCCCTACAGGGGGACCGAAACCTTCCTACGAGCAGTACTTC.

This clone was observed a few times. The rearrangement links TRBV28 to TRBJ2-5; 11 bases are a match to TRBD2. The CDR3 has 16 amino acids. Looked up from germline, CDR1 is MDHEN and CDR2 is SYDVKM. The junction had 11 bases not matched to a gene; V was cut back by 8 bases and J by 3 bases. In DNA, the CDR3 is TGTGCCAGCCGCCTTCCGACTAGCGGGGCAAAAGAGACCCAGTACTTC. The encoded protein is CASRLPTSGAKETQYF.

The chain is built from TRBV7-2 and TRBJ1-6, with a weak D call TRBD1 (5 bases). The CDR3 contains 15 residues. Trimming removed 0 bases from V and 5 bases from J, with 8 bases in between. Germline V gene sequence: CDR1 SGHTA, CDR2 FQGNSA. As DNA, the CDR3 is TGTGCCAGCAGCTTAGCAGGGGCGCATAATTCACCCCTCCACTTT. Translating gives CASSLAGAHNSPLHF.

In this sample, this clone turned up once. The J gene is TRBJ2-7, the V gene TRBV30, with D possibly TRBD1 on 5 matching bases. The V end lost 0 bases, the J end lost 3 bases, and 9 bases lay between the germline ends. This CDR3 contains 13 residues. Germline V gene lookup returns CDR1 GTSNPN and CDR2 SVGIG (reference sequence). CDR3 DNA: TGTGCCTGGAGTGTAACAGGCTTCTACGAGCAGTACTTC. Protein sequence: CAWSVTGFYEQYF.

This chain links TRBV10-2 with TRBJ2-7, with D tentatively TRBD1 (7 bases). V was shortened by 6 bases and J by 6 bases, with 21 bases between the two germline ends. The CDR3 has 15 residues. Germline assignment: CDR1 WSHSY and CDR2 SAAADI. CDR3 sequence reads: CASSQTQGVGGEQYF. The CDR3 coding sequence is TGCGCCAGCAGCCAAACCCAGGGGGTGGGAGGCGAGCAGTACTTC.

On this clone itself: Sequence at one end of the junction differs from germline and may be a read error. The chain uses TRBV7-9 and TRBJ2-2, with 7 bases fitting TRBD2. Per the germline V gene, CDR1 is SEHNR and CDR2 is FQNEAQ (reference sequence). The CDR3 is 16 residues long. CDR3 DNA sequence: TGTTCCAGCAGGACTAGTTATCCAGTGGACACCGGGGAGCTGTTTTTT. Amino acids: CSSRTSYPVDTGELFF.

This chain joins TRBV29-1 and TRBJ1-2; tentative D call: TRBD1 (5 bases). Trimming shortened V by 3 bases and J by 8 bases, and 25 bases separated the two germline ends. The germline V gene encodes CDR1 SQVTM and CDR2 ANQGSEA. The CDR3 has 16 amino acids. The chain's CDR3 is CSVEGQDAFGLMGYTF. The CDR3 nucleotides read TGCAGCGTTGAGGGGCAGGACGCGTTTGGGTTGATGGGCTACACCTTC.

The chain has TRBV5-1 and TRBJ2-1; 11 bases are shared with TRBD2. The CDR3 totals 17 residues. With V trimmed by 6 bases and J by 6 bases, 14 bases remained unmatched. Germline CDR1 SGHRS, CDR2 YFSETQ. Here the CDR3 reads CASTIIGASGGSNEQFF. The CDR3 bases are TGCGCCAGCACCATAATCGGGGCTAGCGGGGGGTCCAATGAGCAGTTCTTC.

The chain uses TRBV4-1 and TRBJ1-5; a weak D match, TRBD1 (6 bases). Germline CDR1 and CDR2: MGHRA and YSYEKL. V gave up 0 bases and J gave up 6 bases, with 15 bases separating them. The CDR3 contains 16 residues. CDR3 sequence reads: CASSQESGELGQPQHF. The CDR3 nucleotides are TGCGCCAGCAGCCAAGAATCAGGGGAATTGGGTCAGCCCCAGCATTTT.